The 30 T cell receptor beta chains below were found in one sample sequenced in a study of blood T cell repertoires in COVID-19. Sequencing was performed with immunoSEQ multiplex PCR; in TCRdb, only in-frame clones are kept and a portion is missing. The sample has about 270,000 clones; approximately 86% are singletons. The sequencing input was PBMCs or T cells enriched from blood (not recorded which). These receptors were collected from a young woman who had recovered from COVID-19.

The CDR3 protein is CSVESGGAYEQYF. CDR3 bases: TGCAGCGTTGAAAGCGGGGGGGCCTACGAGCAGTACTTC. V is TRBV29-1 and J is TRBJ2-7; 10 nucleotides align to TRBD2. Germline trimming cut 2 bases from V and 2 bases from J; bases unmatched to any gene: 0. Looked up from germline, CDR1 is SQVTM and CDR2 is ANQGSEA. The CDR3 covers 13 residues.

The chain combines TRBV18 with TRBJ2-7, with D perhaps TRBD1 (6 bases). The germline CDR1 and CDR2 sequences are KGHSH and LQKENI. V was cut by 2 bases and J by 4 bases, with 12 bases left in between. This CDR3 is built from 14 residues. DNA of the CDR3: TGTGCCAGCTCACCAAGGGACCAGGGGTACGAGCAGTACTTC. Its protein is CASSPRDQGYEQYF.

The gene calls are TRBV7-9 and TRBJ2-5, with TRBD2 matching over 7 bases. V shed 5 bases and J 5 bases; nucleotides not matched to a gene: 8. This CDR3 has 14 amino acids. Looked up from germline, CDR1 is SEHNR and CDR2 is FQNEAQ (reference sequence). The CDR3 spells CASSPRLAEETQYF. Written as DNA, the CDR3 is TGTGCCAGCAGCCCCAGACTAGCAGAGGAGACCCAGTACTTC.

The rearrangement joins TRBV19 to TRBJ2-7; tentative D call: TRBD1 (6 bases). This CDR3 has 18 residues. The ends were cut back, 3 bases at V and 2 bases at J, with 23 bases in the middle. Germline V gene lookup returns CDR1 LNHDA and CDR2 SQIVND (reference sequence). The CDR3 DNA sequence: TGTGCCAGTAGTATGACGGGACGAGGGGGATTTGTCGCCTACGAGCAGTACTTC. The encoded protein is CASSMTGRGGFVAYEQYF. The complete variable domain, with remaining parts taken from reference TRBV19 and TRBJ2-7, reads DGGITQSPKYLFRKEGQNVTLSCEQNLNHDAMYWYRQDPGQGLRLIYYSQIVNDFQKGDIAEGYSVSREKKESFPLTVTSAQKNPTAFYLCASSMTGRGGFVAYEQYFGPGTRLTVT.

The chain is built from TRBV6-5 and TRBJ1-5, with D tentatively TRBD1 (5 bases). CDR1 MNHEY and CDR2 SVGAGI come from the germline V gene. Trimming stripped 6 bases from V and 0 bases from J, with 12 bases between. The CDR3 has 15 residues. The CDR3, as DNA: TGTGCCAGCAGAACATTGGACATTAGCAATCAGCCCCAGCATTTT. This gives the protein CASRTLDISNQPQHF.

This chain connects TRBV19 to TRBJ1-1, with 8 bases lining up with TRBD1. The length of the CDR3 is 14 residues. J was trimmed by 4 bases and V by 4 bases; bases with no gene match: 5. Per germline, CDR1 LNHDA and CDR2 SQIVND (reference sequence). CDR3 in amino acids: CASSTGTGPTEAFF. CDR3 sequence (DNA): TGTGCCAGTAGTACCGGGACAGGACCCACTGAAGCTTTCTTT.

V gene TRBV11-2 combines with J gene TRBJ2-5, with D possibly TRBD2 on 5 matching bases. Trimming removed 4 bases at V and 2 bases at J, with 17 bases between. The germline CDR1 and CDR2 sequences are SGHAT and FQNNGV. The CDR3 has 16 residues. The CDR3 bases are TGTGCCAGCAGCTCCCCGGTGGACTTGTATCAAGAGACCCAGTACTTC. Encoded protein: CASSSPVDLYQETQYF.

This rearrangement joins TRBV5-1 to TRBJ2-7; 7 nucleotides line up with TRBD1. The germline gives CDR1 SGHRS, CDR2 YFSETQ. Unmatched junction bases numbered 7, after V lost 9 bases and J lost 1 base. The CDR3 is made up of 13 amino acids. The CDR3 is CATRQGSSYEQYF. The CDR3 bases are TGCGCCACCAGACAGGGCTCATCCTACGAGCAGTACTTC.

The rearrangement links TRBV4-2 to TRBJ1-6; TRBD1 agrees at 8 bases. V gave up 1 base and J gave up 7 bases; unmatched junction bases: 12. CDR3 size: 18 residues. CDR1 is LGHNA, CDR2 YNFKEQ, per germline. CDR3 in amino acids: CASSQVKVGTGGNSPLHF. CDR3 coding DNA: TGTGCCAGCAGCCAAGTGAAGGTGGGGACAGGAGGGAATTCACCCCTCCACTTT.

V is TRBV7-2 and J is TRBJ1-2; a weak D match, TRBD1 (6 bases). This CDR3 is built from 14 residues. V was pared by 2 bases and J by 8 bases, with 15 bases between. The germline V gene has CDR1 SGHTA and CDR2 FQGNSA. DNA for the CDR3: TGTGCCAGCAGCTTAATGGCCAATGGGGGCGGCTACACCTTC. Translated, it gives CASSLMANGGGYTF.

CDR3 sequence reads: CAWSSEREAFF. Here the CDR3 DNA reads TGTGCCTGGAGTTCGGAGAGAGAAGCTTTCTTT. V is TRBV30 and J is TRBJ1-1; no reliable D call. V was pared by 2 bases and J by 8 bases, with 9 bases between. There are 11 residues in the CDR3. Germline assignment: CDR1 GTSNPN and CDR2 SVGIG (reference sequence).

This clone came up a few times. V is TRBV12-3 or TRBV12-4 and J is TRBJ2-7; D is unclear. The CDR3 runs 12 residues. The V end was cut by 7 bases, the J end by 6 bases, with 13 bases between. CDR3 amino acids: CASTASGREQYF. DNA of the CDR3: TGTGCCAGCACCGCTAGTGGTCGCGAGCAGTACTTC.

V gene TRBV19 combines with J gene TRBJ1-6; a weak D match, TRBD1 (5 bases). The germline CDR1 and CDR2 sequences are LNHDA and SQIVND (reference sequence). The CDR3 totals 17 residues. V shed 5 bases and J shed 7 bases, with 21 bases lying between them. The CDR3 sequence: CASSRAGRTVENSPLHF. CDR3 sequence (DNA): TGTGCCAGTAGTCGGGCGGGGCGGACGGTCGAGAATTCACCCCTCCACTTT.

V usage is TRBV28 and J usage is TRBJ2-7; 7 bases are shared with TRBD1. Germline V gives CDR1 MDHEN, CDR2 SYDVKM. Trimming cost V 7 bases and J 5 bases; bases outside gene matches: 11. This CDR3 contains 14 residues. The CDR3 spells CASTNRGWSDEQYF. CDR3 DNA sequence: TGTGCCAGCACAAACAGGGGATGGTCGGACGAGCAGTACTTC.

This chain joins TRBV27 and TRBJ2-2, with D possibly matching TRBD2 (6 bases). This CDR3 region has 14 residues. Trimming took off 4 bases at V and 5 bases at J, with 11 bases between the two ends. Per germline, CDR1 MNHEY and CDR2 SMNVEV (reference sequence). The CDR3 region is CASSYGLQTGELFF. The CDR3 coding sequence is TGTGCCAGCAGTTACGGACTACAAACCGGGGAGCTGTTTTTT.

The V call is TRBV20-1, the J call TRBJ1-5; D ambiguous. This CDR3 has 14 amino acids. V lost 3 bases and J lost 7, with 16 bases in between. Looked up from germline, CDR1 is DFQATT and CDR2 is SNEGSKA (reference sequence). Here the CDR3 reads CSASLVGWRQPQHF. CDR3 bases: TGCAGTGCTAGTTTGGTGGGGTGGAGGCAGCCCCAGCATTTT.

The chain recombines TRBV28 with TRBJ2-2, with 8 bases fitting TRBD1. The V and J ends lost 5 bases and 5 bases, in that order; junction bases with no gene match: 13. This CDR3 is 17 amino acids long. Germline lookup yields CDR1 MDHEN and CDR2 SYDVKM. CDR3 residues: CASSLHQGARSTGELFF. Here the CDR3 DNA reads TGTGCCAGCAGTCTCCACCAGGGGGCCAGGTCTACCGGGGAGCTGTTTTTT.

In the case of this clone: Additional DNA sequences in this sample encode the identical CDR3. The chain couples TRBV4-3 to TRBJ2-7; TRBD1 matches at 8 bases. Germline V CDR1 and CDR2: LGHNA, YSLEER. There are 15 residues in the CDR3. V lost 3 bases, J lost 0 bases, and 4 bases stayed unmatched. The CDR3 nucleotides are TGCGCCAGCAGCCATTCCGGGACAGGCTCCTACGAGCAGTACTTC. The encoded protein is CASSHSGTGSYEQYF.

This chain uses TRBV27 with TRBJ2-1, with TRBD1 as a possible D gene (5 bases). Between the trimmed V and J ends, which lost 3 bases and 9 bases, there was a span of 18 bases. The CDR3 has 15 amino acids. Germline CDR1 reads MNHEY; CDR2 reads SMNVEV (reference sequence). The CDR3 is CASSFLYSGAVEQFF. As DNA, the CDR3 is TGTGCCAGCAGTTTTCTATACAGTGGGGCCGTTGAGCAGTTCTTC.

The rearrangement joins TRBV9 to TRBJ2-5; TRBD2 agrees at 9 bases. From germline, CDR1 is SGDLS and CDR2 YYNGEE. This CDR3 comprises 16 residues. V lost 3 bases to trimming and J lost 10 bases; unmatched junction nucleotides: 16. CDR3 residues: CASSARTGLARGDQYF. The CDR3 DNA follows: TGTGCCAGCAGCGCCCGCACGGGACTAGCACGGGGGGACCAGTACTTC.

This chain links TRBV30 with TRBJ1-5; D perhaps matches TRBD1 (6 bases). Trimming took 0 bases from V and 0 from J, leaving 9 bases between them. Germline CDR1 is GTSNPN and CDR2 is SVGIG (reference sequence). The CDR3 has 15 residues. The CDR3 region is CAWSVLGHSNQPQHF. In DNA form, the CDR3 reads TGTGCCTGGAGTGTACTGGGACATAGCAATCAGCCCCAGCATTTT.

In this sample, this clone turned up a few times. The same CDR3 arises from other DNA sequences in this sample as well. This chain uses TRBV4-3 with TRBJ2-3, with 12 bases fitting TRBD2. The CDR3 length is 16 residues. V gave up 0 bases and J gave up 6 bases; unmatched junction bases: 4. Germline V CDR1 and CDR2: LGHNA, YSLEER. CDR3 DNA: TGCGCCAGCAGCCAAGAACCTAGCGGGGGGGCGGATACGCAGTATTTT. This sequence encodes CASSQEPSGGADTQYF.

The genes are TRBV6-2 or TRBV6-3 and TRBJ1-2; 9 nucleotides align to TRBD1. CDR1 and CDR2 from the germline V gene are MNHEY and SVGEGT. Unmatched junction bases numbered 14, after V lost 2 bases and J lost 7 bases. There are 17 residues in the CDR3. CDR3 sequence (DNA): TGTGCCAGCAGTTACCGGGACAGGGAGACCCAAGAGCTTGGCTACACCTTC. Its translation is CASSYRDRETQELGYTF.

The rearrangement joins TRBV19 to TRBJ1-5; perhaps TRBD1 as D (6 bases). The V end was cut by 1 base, the J end by 7 bases, with 11 bases between. Germline V lookup: CDR1 LNHDA, CDR2 SQIVND (reference sequence). There are 14 residues in the CDR3. The CDR3 spells CASSIGTESQPQHF. Written as DNA, the CDR3 is TGTGCCAGTAGTATAGGGACAGAGAGCCAGCCCCAGCATTTT.

This clone turned up a few times. The gene calls are TRBV10-3 and TRBJ1-6; TRBD1 is a possible D gene (6 bases). Germline V CDR1 and CDR2: ENHRY, SYGVKD. The CDR3 contains 13 residues. V gave up 5 bases and J gave up 7 bases, with 9 bases separating them. In nucleotides, the CDR3 is TGTGCCATCAGTACGCAGGGGAATTCACCCCTCCACTTT. Protein product: CAISTQGNSPLHF.

The chain joins TRBV11-3 to TRBJ2-2, with D unclear. CDR1 is SGHNT and CDR2 is YENEEA in the germline V gene. The CDR3 length is 13 residues. Between the trimmed V and J ends, which lost 0 bases and 6 bases, there was a span of 5 bases. The CDR3 loop is CASSLDFAGELFF. The DNA for the CDR3 is TGTGCCAGCAGCTTAGATTTCGCCGGGGAGCTGTTTTTT. Filled out from reference TRBV11-3 and TRBJ2-2, the complete variable domain reads EAGVVQSPRYKIIEKKQPVAFWCNPISGHNTLYWYLQNLGQGPELLIRYENEEAVDDSQLPKDRFSAERLKGVDSTLKIQPAELGDSAVYLCASSLDFAGELFFGEGSRLTVL.

This chain links TRBV7-3 with TRBJ2-3; tentative D call: TRBD2 (5 bases). With 5 bases removed from V and 5 bases from J, the gap between germline ends came to 26 bases. Germline V gene lookup returns CDR1 SGHTA and CDR2 FQGTGA. This CDR3 is 18 amino acids long. CDR3 protein: CASSTGVGRGDYGDTQYF. The CDR3 nucleotides read TGTGCCAGCAGCACCGGGGTGGGTCGGGGTGACTATGGAGATACGCAGTATTTT.

The J gene is TRBJ1-1, the V gene TRBV25-1, with TRBD1 identical over 8 bases. Germline loops: CDR1 MGHDK, CDR2 SYGVNS. This CDR3 spans 16 amino acids. V was pared by 5 bases and J by 2 bases, with 10 bases of the junction left unmatched. The CDR3: CASSPGTGWPNTEAFF. The CDR3 DNA reads as TGTGCCAGCAGTCCTGGGACAGGCTGGCCTAACACTGAAGCTTTCTTT.

The chain combines TRBV5-1 with TRBJ2-1; 14 bases agree with TRBD2. CDR3 size: 17 residues. Germline V lookup: CDR1 SGHRS, CDR2 YFSETQ. The V gene end was trimmed by 5 bases and the J gene end by 6 bases; junction bases not matched to a gene: 10. The chain's CDR3 is CASRQIWTSGGFNEQFF. CDR3 DNA: TGCGCCAGCAGACAAATATGGACTAGCGGGGGGTTCAATGAGCAGTTCTTC.

CDR3 residues: CAWSVQGYDQPQHF. The CDR3 DNA reads TGTGCCTGGAGTGTACAGGGGTACGATCAGCCCCAGCATTTT. The rearrangement uses TRBV30 and TRBJ1-5, with TRBD1 identical over 7 bases. CDR1 and CDR2 from the germline V gene are GTSNPN and SVGIG (reference sequence). V trimming: 0 bases; J trimming: 5 bases; junction bases outside the gene matches: 4. This CDR3 contains 14 residues.